The 19 T cell receptor beta chains in this list originate from one sample, sequenced in a study of spatial heterogeneity in lung cancer. Their recognized antigens are unknown. Overall study findings and caveats: The number of expanded tumor alpha and beta chains correlated with mutation number.

TCRdb passed the 5' RACE reads through MiXCR, listing each CDR3 protein once. The data contain tens of thousands of distinct CDR3 sequences, approximately 15% of them singletons. Time point of the sample: sample taken at primary tumor resection. Material: lung tumor tissue, obtained at surgery. Source of these receptors: a female donor with early-stage non-small cell lung cancer.

This clonotype was counted between two and nine times. This sequence joins TRBV20-1 and TRBJ2-1; TRBD2 matches 8 bases. This CDR3 has 14 residues. Trimming at V came to 0 bases and at J to 9 bases, leaving 7 bases not matched to a gene. Germline assignment: CDR1 DFQATT and CDR2 SNEGSKA (reference sequence). The CDR3 nucleotides read TGCAGTGCTAGAGACCCGGGAGGGCTAGCTGAGCAGTTCTTC. Its protein is CSARDPGGLAEQFF.

This clonotype has ten or more counts. The chain uses TRBV30 and TRBJ2-1; D remains ambiguous. From germline, CDR1 is GTSNPN and CDR2 SVGIG (reference sequence). The CDR3 covers 10 residues. V lost 5 bases to trimming and J lost 5 bases, with 4 bases between them. CDR3 coding DNA: TGTGCCTGGGGGCACAATGAGCAGTTCTTC. Translating it yields CAWGHNEQFF. The whole variable domain, remainder taken from reference TRBV30 and TRBJ2-1, is SQTIHQWPATLVQPVGSPLSLECTVEGTSNPNLYWYRQAAGRGLQLLFYSVGIGQISSEVPQNLSASRPQDRQFILSSKKLLLSDSGFYLCAWGHNEQFFGPGTRLTVL.

This clonotype was counted many times. This chain connects TRBV29-1 to TRBJ2-3, with 7 bases identical to TRBD1. Germline loops: CDR1 SQVTM, CDR2 ANQGSEA. V lost 4 bases and J lost 7; bases outside the gene matches: 8. This CDR3 is 13 amino acids long. In nucleotides, the CDR3 is TGCAGCGTTGGAACCGACAGGGCACATACGCAGTATTTT. It translates to CSVGTDRAHTQYF.

The V gene is TRBV10-3, the J gene TRBJ2-1; the match to TRBD2 covers 14 bases. From germline, CDR1 is ENHRY and CDR2 SYGVKD. The CDR3 runs to 15 residues. J was trimmed by 8 bases and V by 5 bases; bases with no gene match: 5. The CDR3 nucleotides are TGTGCCATCAGTACCGGGACTAGCGGGAGTCATGAGCAGTTCTTC. Translated: CAISTGTSGSHEQFF.

Worth noting for this clonotype: Since a much larger clone is just one base distant, this may be a read error. Given the absence of the conserved phenylalanine or tryptophan at the CDR3 end, a read error is likely. The chain recombines TRBV6-6 with TRBJ2-1; D is perhaps TRBD1 or TRBD2 (5 bases each). Germline V CDR1 and CDR2: MNHNY, SVGAGI (reference sequence). Deletions cut 10 bases from V and 8 bases from J, with 21 bases between. The CDR3 has 14 residues. CDR3 amino acids: CATSPGPAADEQFL. CDR3 DNA: TGTGCCACCTCACCGGGACCCGCAGCCGATGAGCAGTTCTTA.

There are many counts of this clonotype. The CDR3, as DNA: TGTGCCAGCAGTTTAGTTAGCGGGAGCTCCTACGAGCAGTACTTC. As protein: CASSLVSGSSYEQYF. This sequence joins TRBV27 and TRBJ2-7; 9 nucleotides align to TRBD2. CDR1 and CDR2 from the germline V gene are MNHEY and SMNVEV (reference sequence). The V segment lost 2 bases and the J segment 0 bases; nucleotides outside the gene matches: 2. The CDR3 loop spans 15 amino acids.

Ten or more counts support this clonotype. The chain recombines TRBV11-2 with TRBJ2-1, with D tentatively TRBD2 (5 bases). The CDR3 runs to 17 residues. With 6 bases removed from V and 0 bases from J, the gap between germline ends came to 18 bases. CDR1 and CDR2 from the germline V gene are SGHAT and FQNNGV. The CDR3, as DNA: TGTGCCAGCAGGTCCCAACCCGTCCGGGGCTCCTACAATGAGCAGTTCTTC. Amino acids: CASRSQPVRGSYNEQFF.

To note about this clonotype: It may be a read error: a sequence one base away is much more abundant. V gene TRBV24-1 combines with J gene TRBJ2-3; the match to TRBD2 covers 7 bases. This CDR3 contains 16 residues. Germline assignment: CDR1 KGHDR and CDR2 SFDVKD. The CDR3 sequence is CATSGGREGSARTQCF. CDR3 DNA: TGTGCCACCAGTGGAGGCAGGGAGGGCTCTGCTCGGACGCAGTGTTTT.

This clonotype was recorded many times. This chain links TRBV18 with TRBJ2-7, with TRBD2 identical over 7 bases. The CDR3 has 15 residues. Trimming removed 6 bases from V and 0 bases from J; junction bases left unmatched: 8. Germline V gene sequence: CDR1 KGHSH, CDR2 LQKENI. Written as DNA, the CDR3 is TGTGCCAGCTCGATCGCTAGCGGAAGCTCCTACGAGCAGTACTTC. Translated: CASSIASGSSYEQYF.

This clonotype was seen once. This chain joins TRBV20-1 and TRBJ2-5, with 8 bases that match TRBD1. With V trimmed by 5 bases and J by 4 bases, 6 bases remained unmatched. The CDR3 spans 13 residues. CDR1 is DFQATT, CDR2 SNEGSKA, per germline (reference sequence). This CDR3 reads CSAVRTGRETQYF. DNA for the CDR3: TGCAGTGCTGTCCGGACAGGGAGAGAGACCCAGTACTTC.

This clonotype came up a few times. The chain couples TRBV6-5 to TRBJ2-5; TRBD2 matches at 10 bases. This CDR3 contains 17 residues. Germline lookup yields CDR1 MNHEY and CDR2 SVGAGI. With 5 bases clipped from V and 0 bases from J, the junction kept 9 bases outside the gene matches. DNA for the CDR3: TGTGCCAGCAGTCCGACTAGCGGGCCGAAGTACCAAGAGACCCAGTACTTC. Its protein product is CASSPTSGPKYQETQYF.

This clonotype was seen at least ten times. DNA for the CDR3: TGCAGTGCTAGACCGAACACAGATACGCAGTATTTT. Translated: CSARPNTDTQYF. V usage is TRBV20-1 and J usage is TRBJ2-3; D is undetermined. Germline values: CDR1 DFQATT, CDR2 SNEGSKA (reference sequence). Trimming cost V 2 bases and J 2 bases, with 5 bases left between them. The CDR3 runs 12 residues.

This clonotype has at least ten counts. J is TRBJ1-5 and V is TRBV18; no reliable D call. This CDR3 is built from 14 residues. The germline V gene encodes CDR1 KGHSH and CDR2 LQKENI. Deletions cut 6 bases from V and 4 bases from J, with 13 bases between. CDR3 protein: CASSLGRRNQPQHF. The CDR3 DNA reads as TGTGCCAGCTCCCTGGGCAGGCGGAATCAGCCCCAGCATTTT.

This chain uses TRBV10-1 with TRBJ2-1; D possibly matches TRBD1 or TRBD2 (6 bases each). Germline lookup yields CDR1 WNHNN and CDR2 SYGVQD (reference sequence). V dropped 2 bases and J dropped 0 bases, with 11 bases sitting between them. The length of the CDR3 is 16 residues. The CDR3 sequence: CASSEGGPSSYNEQFF. The CDR3 DNA follows: TGCGCCAGCAGTGAGGGGGGGCCGAGCTCCTACAATGAGCAGTTCTTC.

Comment on this clonotype: Given a much more abundant clone one base away, this may be a read error. CDR3 residues: CAWSGVLVPRHF. DNA of the CDR3: TGTGCCTGGAGTGGGGTCCTAGTCCCCCGGCACTTC. The chain couples TRBV30 to TRBJ2-7, with no clear D. The CDR3 has 12 residues. Germline CDR1 is GTSNPN and CDR2 is SVGIG (reference sequence).

The chain uses TRBV5-1 and TRBJ2-7; no clear D gene. Germline V lookup: CDR1 SGHRS, CDR2 YFSETQ. This CDR3 has 16 residues. Trimming stripped 0 bases from V and 6 bases from J, with 19 bases between. CDR3 region: CASSLEVVTVSGEQYF. The CDR3 DNA is TGCGCCAGCAGCTTGGAGGTGGTGACCGTCTCGGGCGAGCAGTACTTC.

The rearrangement uses TRBV20-1 and TRBJ2-1; 7 bases fit TRBD2. Germline V gene lookup returns CDR1 DFQATT and CDR2 SNEGSKA (reference sequence). CDR3 length: 14 amino acids. Trimming cost V 5 bases and J 10 bases; bases outside gene matches: 14. The DNA for the CDR3 is TGCAGTGCTCAGCGGGAATGGACTTCCCCCGAGCAGTTCTTC. The encoded protein is CSAQREWTSPEQFF.

There are many counts of this clonotype. The V gene is TRBV18, the J gene TRBJ2-7; 7 bases match TRBD2. Trimming removed 2 bases from V and 7 bases from J; junction bases left unmatched: 5. The CDR3 runs 13 residues. Germline values: CDR1 KGHSH, CDR2 LQKENI. The CDR3 nucleotides read TGTGCCAGCTCACCAGGGGGGGGAGTTGAGCAGTACTTC. Protein product: CASSPGGGVEQYF.

In its sample, this clonotype was seen many times. V is TRBV27 and J is TRBJ2-7; TRBD2 aligns across 11 bases. The CDR3 totals 13 residues. V lost 6 bases to trimming and J lost 4 bases; unmatched junction nucleotides: 2. Looked up from germline, CDR1 is MNHEY and CDR2 is SMNVEV (reference sequence). CDR3 in amino acids: CASSRTSGYEQYF. CDR3 coding DNA: TGTGCCAGCAGCCGGACTAGCGGGTACGAGCAGTACTTC.